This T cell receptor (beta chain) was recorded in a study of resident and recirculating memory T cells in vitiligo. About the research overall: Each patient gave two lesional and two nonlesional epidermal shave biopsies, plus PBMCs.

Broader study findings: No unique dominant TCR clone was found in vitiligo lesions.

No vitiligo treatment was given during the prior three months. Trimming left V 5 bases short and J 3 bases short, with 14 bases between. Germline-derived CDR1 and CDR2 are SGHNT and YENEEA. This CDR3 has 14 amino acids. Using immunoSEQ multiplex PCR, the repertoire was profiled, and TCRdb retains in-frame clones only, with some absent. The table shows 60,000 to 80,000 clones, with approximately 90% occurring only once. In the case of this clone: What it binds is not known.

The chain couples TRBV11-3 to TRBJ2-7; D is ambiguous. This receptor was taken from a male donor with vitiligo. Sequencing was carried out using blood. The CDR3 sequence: CASSHHDKDYEQYF. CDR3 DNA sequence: TGTGCCAGCAGCCACCACGACAAGGACTACGAGCAGTACTTC.